This T cell receptor (beta chain) was sequenced in a study of blood T cell repertoires in COVID-19. The V end was cut by 1 base, the J end by 0 bases, with 9 bases between. This CDR3 is 16 amino acids long. CDR1 is MGHRA and CDR2 is YSYEKL in the germline V gene. The data were produced by immunoSEQ multiplex PCR, yet TCRdb's version contains in-frame clones alone and is incomplete. The top ten hold roughly 1.7% of the sample, which has about 90,000 clones, 86% seen once. This TCR was recovered from a man older than 75 with acute or convalescent COVID-19. V usage is TRBV4-1 and J usage is TRBJ2-2; TRBD1 is a possible D gene (6 bases). The sequencing sample was made of peripheral blood. CDR3 in DNA: TGCGCCAGCAGCCAAGCGGCAGGGGCGAACACCGGGGAGCTGTTTTTT. It encodes CASSQAAGANTGELFF.